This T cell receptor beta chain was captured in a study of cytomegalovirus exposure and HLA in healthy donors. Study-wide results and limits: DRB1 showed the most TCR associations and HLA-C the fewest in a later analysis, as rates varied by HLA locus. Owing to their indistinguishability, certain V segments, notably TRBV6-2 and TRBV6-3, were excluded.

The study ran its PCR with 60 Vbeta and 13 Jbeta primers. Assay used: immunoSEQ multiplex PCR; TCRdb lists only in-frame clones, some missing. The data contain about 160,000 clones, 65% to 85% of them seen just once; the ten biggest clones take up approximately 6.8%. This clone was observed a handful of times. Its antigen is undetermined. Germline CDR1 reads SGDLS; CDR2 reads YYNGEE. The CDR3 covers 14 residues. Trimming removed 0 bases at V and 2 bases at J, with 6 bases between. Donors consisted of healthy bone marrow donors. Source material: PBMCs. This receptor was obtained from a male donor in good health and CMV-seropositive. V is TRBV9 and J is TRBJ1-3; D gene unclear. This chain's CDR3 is CASSVGSTGNTIYF. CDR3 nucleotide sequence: TGTGCCAGCAGCGTAGGATCTACTGGAAACACCATATATTTT. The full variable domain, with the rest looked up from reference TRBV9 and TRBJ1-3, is DSGVTQTPKHLITATGQRVTLRCSPRSGDLSVYWYQQSLDQGLQFLIQYYNGEERAKGNILERFSAQQFPDLHSELNLSSLELGDSALYFCASSVGSTGNTIYFGEGSWLTVV.